Presented here are 29 T cell receptor beta chains from one specimen sequenced in a study of T-cell memory formation after mild COVID-19. TCRdb processed the 5' RACE reads anew with MiXCR; each CDR3 protein has one entry. This sample has hundreds of thousands of distinct CDR3 sequences, with 25% found just once. The specimen was PBMCs or a T cell subset sorted from them (not recorded which). All receptors derive from an adult woman who had mild COVID-19 (a few samples of this study predate the infection). Cell type and time point are not known.

The chain combines TRBV19 with TRBJ1-1; the D is unclear. This CDR3 is 16 amino acids long. Trimming took off 2 bases at V and 5 bases at J, with 18 bases between the two ends. Germline V lookup: CDR1 LNHDA, CDR2 SQIVND (reference sequence). CDR3 in amino acids: CASSISYGEARTEAFF. As DNA, the CDR3 is TGTGCCAGTAGTATAAGTTACGGGGAAGCGAGGACTGAAGCTTTCTTT.

This clonotype turned up a few times. The rearrangement joins TRBV2 to TRBJ2-5, with 10 bases matching TRBD1. V lost 11 bases to trimming and J lost 3 bases; unmatched junction nucleotides: 15. This CDR3 is built from 16 residues. Germline V gene data show CDR1 as SNHLY and CDR2 as FYNNEI. The DNA for the CDR3 is TGTGCCGGGGGTCGGACAGGGGGGCTCTATGAAGAGACCCAGTACTTC. This encodes CAGGRTGGLYEETQYF.

The count of this clonotype is one. The V and J genes are TRBV18 and TRBJ2-3; 8 bases fit TRBD1. V was pared by 5 bases and J by 1 base, with 2 bases of the junction left unmatched. Germline loops: CDR1 KGHSH, CDR2 LQKENI. The CDR3 length is 14 residues. In nucleotides, the CDR3 is TGTGCCAGCTCAGGGACAGGCCGCACAGATACGCAGTATTTT. Translating gives CASSGTGRTDTQYF. The full variable domain, its missing parts supplied by reference TRBV18 and TRBJ2-3, is NAGVMQNPRHLVRRRGQEARLRCSPMKGHSHVYWYRQLPEEGLKFMVYLQKENIIDESGMPKERFSAEFPKEGPSILRIQQVVRGDSAAYFCASSGTGRTDTQYFGPGTRLTVL.

The rearrangement uses TRBV4-2 and TRBJ1-4; 7 bases are shared with TRBD1. This CDR3 has 16 amino acids. V was clipped by 0 bases and J by 3 bases; unmatched bases: 4. Germline V gene data show CDR1 as LGHNA and CDR2 as YNFKEQ. DNA of the CDR3: TGTGCCAGCAGCCAAGAGGAGGGGGCGTCTAATGAAAAACTGTTTTTT. Translated, it gives CASSQEEGASNEKLFF.

The genes are TRBV7-8 and TRBJ2-7, with 7 bases lining up with TRBD2. This CDR3 is 15 amino acids long. After removal of 5 bases from V and 3 bases from J, the junction contained 10 bases not matched to a gene. Germline CDR1 reads SGHVS; CDR2 reads FQNEAQ. CDR3 residues: CASSQERTRVYEQYF. Here the CDR3 DNA reads TGTGCCAGCAGCCAAGAGAGGACTAGAGTCTACGAGCAGTACTTC.

This clonotype was counted a few times. V usage is TRBV6-1 and J usage is TRBJ2-3; 10 bases map to TRBD2. The J segment lost 2 bases and the V segment lost 6 bases, leaving 5 bases of the junction unmatched. CDR1 is MNHNS, CDR2 SASEGT, per germline. CDR3 length: 15 amino acids. This CDR3 is CASSPTSGYTDTQYF. The CDR3 DNA is TGTGCCAGCAGCCCGACTAGCGGGTACACAGATACGCAGTATTTT.

The chain is built from TRBV6-5 and TRBJ1-1; D gene ambiguous. Germline V lookup: CDR1 MNHEY, CDR2 SVGAGI. This CDR3 spans 15 amino acids. V was trimmed by 0 bases and J by 7 bases, leaving 15 bases between them. CDR3 in DNA: TGTGCCAGCAGTTACTCGGTAGTAGGTCGAAGTGAAGCTTTCTTT. Translation gives CASSYSVVGRSEAFF.

The chain combines TRBV3-1 with TRBJ1-1; 7 nucleotides align to TRBD1. CDR1 is LGHDT, CDR2 YNNKEL, per germline (reference sequence). The CDR3 extends over 16 amino acids. Trimming cost V 4 bases and J 1 base; bases outside gene matches: 9. The DNA of the CDR3 is TGTGCCAGCAGCCCTAATCCGGGACAGCCGAACACTGAAGCTTTCTTT. Amino acids: CASSPNPGQPNTEAFF.

The rearrangement joins TRBV11-2 to TRBJ2-7; 12 nucleotides match TRBD1. This CDR3 comprises 14 residues. Germline CDR1 and CDR2: SGHAT and FQNNGV. Trimming cost V 4 bases and J 7 bases; bases outside gene matches: 5. DNA for the CDR3: TGTGCCAGCAGCTCGCGGGACAGGGGGCAAGAGCAGTACTTC. It codes for CASSSRDRGQEQYF. Together with reference TRBV11-2 and TRBJ2-7, the CDR3 gives the full variable domain: EAGVAQSPRYKIIEKRQSVAFWCNPISGHATLYWYQQILGQGPKLLIQFQNNGVVDDSQLPKDRFSAERLKGVDSTLKIQPAKLEDSAVYLCASSSRDRGQEQYFGPGTRLTVT.

The rearrangement joins TRBV9 to TRBJ2-1; weak D call: TRBD2 (6 bases). The CDR3 runs to 16 residues. Germline V gene sequence: CDR1 SGDLS, CDR2 YYNGEE. Trimming shortened V by 0 bases and J by 4 bases, and 14 bases separated the two germline ends. The CDR3 coding sequence is TGTGCCAGCAGCGTAGGTAGCGGACCTACGTACAATGAGCAGTTCTTC. Its protein is CASSVGSGPTYNEQFF. The full variable domain, rest sourced from reference TRBV9 and TRBJ2-1, is DSGVTQTPKHLITATGQRVTLRCSPRSGDLSVYWYQQSLDQGLQFLIQYYNGEERAKGNILERFSAQQFPDLHSELNLSSLELGDSALYFCASSVGSGPTYNEQFFGPGTRLTVL.

This clonotype occurred many times. The chain joins TRBV6-5 to TRBJ1-2; D gene unclear. The CDR3 spans 13 residues. V lost 4 bases, J lost 8 bases, and 14 bases lay in between. In germline, CDR1 is MNHEY, CDR2 SVGAGI. This chain's CDR3 is CASSSGPFLGYTF. As DNA, the CDR3 is TGTGCCAGCAGTTCCGGGCCCTTCCTGGGCTACACCTTC.

V usage is TRBV19 and J usage is TRBJ1-1; tentatively, D is TRBD1 (5 bases). In germline, CDR1 is LNHDA, CDR2 SQIVND (reference sequence). The CDR3 is 14 amino acids. V lost 5 bases and J lost 6, with 16 bases in between. The CDR3 DNA reads as TGTGCCAGTAGTCATCAGGGTCCGGTCCCTGAAGCTTTCTTT. Translation gives CASSHQGPVPEAFF.

The rearrangement links TRBV13 to TRBJ2-1; 10 nucleotides align to TRBD2. The germline CDR1 and CDR2 sequences are PRHDT and FYEKMQ (reference sequence). J lost 15 bases, V lost 5 bases, and 13 bases had no gene match. CDR3 size: 14 residues. The CDR3 loop is CASSPSRLAGPLFF. CDR3 DNA: TGTGCCAGCAGCCCGTCTCGACTAGCGGGTCCGCTGTTCTTC.

This rearrangement joins TRBV7-2 to TRBJ2-1, with 16 bases aligning to TRBD2. Germline V CDR1 and CDR2: SGHTA, FQGNSA. Trimming cost V 1 base and J 3 bases; bases outside gene matches: 9. This CDR3 contains 20 residues. The CDR3 sequence: CASSLGPGTSGREIYNEQFF. The CDR3 DNA sequence: TGTGCCAGCAGCTTAGGTCCTGGGACTAGCGGGAGGGAGATCTACAATGAGCAGTTCTTC.

J is TRBJ2-7 and V is TRBV6-1, with 8 positions matching TRBD2. Germline trimming cut 8 bases from V and 3 bases from J; bases unmatched to any gene: 6. The CDR3 spans 13 residues. Per the germline V gene, CDR1 is MNHNS and CDR2 is SASEGT. The CDR3 sequence is CASAREGYYEQYF. For the CDR3, the DNA is TGTGCCAGCGCCCGGGAGGGCTACTACGAGCAGTACTTC.

This chain links TRBV7-6 with TRBJ2-5; the D gene could be TRBD1 or TRBD2 (5 bases each). From germline, CDR1 is SGHVS and CDR2 FNYEAQ. This CDR3 comprises 15 residues. The V end lost 3 bases, the J end lost 4 bases, and 15 bases lay between the germline ends. The CDR3 reads CASSLEAVGGETQYF. The CDR3, as DNA: TGTGCCAGCAGCTTGGAGGCGGTTGGGGGAGAGACCCAGTACTTC.

The chain links TRBV20-1 to TRBJ2-3, with D possibly matching TRBD1 (5 bases). Germline V gene data show CDR1 as DFQATT and CDR2 as SNEGSKA (reference sequence). This CDR3 spans 17 amino acids. V dropped 3 bases and J dropped 0 bases, with 19 bases sitting between them. CDR3 DNA sequence: TGCAGTGCTAGGGACGCCAGGGTAGGGTCTAGCACAGATACGCAGTATTTT. Amino acids: CSARDARVGSSTDTQYF.

J is TRBJ2-3 and V is TRBV3-1; TRBD2 is a possible D gene (6 bases). The length of the CDR3 is 18 residues. Germline assignment: CDR1 LGHDT and CDR2 YNNKEL (reference sequence). V was clipped by 0 bases and J by 2 bases, with 18 bases between them. The chain's CDR3 is CASSQDDQRAGFTDTQYF. CDR3 sequence (DNA): TGTGCCAGCAGCCAAGATGACCAGCGGGCAGGATTCACAGATACGCAGTATTTT.

The chain has TRBV20-1 and TRBJ2-3, with D hard to call. The CDR3 extends over 12 amino acids. Germline V gene data show CDR1 as DFQATT and CDR2 as SNEGSKA (reference sequence). Trimming cost V 3 bases and J 6 bases, with 10 bases left between them. CDR3 sequence (DNA): TGCAGTGCTAGTGATAGGCGCGATACGCAGTATTTT. Translated, it gives CSASDRRDTQYF.

The chain employs TRBV9 and TRBJ1-1; tentatively, D is TRBD1 (5 bases). Trimming took off 7 bases at V and 3 bases at J, with 16 bases between the two ends. The CDR3 is made up of 14 amino acids. Germline CDR1 SGDLS, CDR2 YYNGEE. The CDR3 here is CASSRDSTDTEAFF. In DNA form, the CDR3 reads TGTGCCAGCTCCAGGGACTCCACGGACACTGAAGCTTTCTTT.

This clonotype has a handful of counts. V gene TRBV24-1 combines with J gene TRBJ2-3, with 8 bases aligning to TRBD1. This CDR3 comprises 14 residues. Unmatched junction bases numbered 4, after V lost 9 bases and J lost 0 bases. CDR1 and CDR2 from the germline V gene are KGHDR and SFDVKD. This chain's CDR3 is CATRGQVSTDTQYF. The CDR3 bases are TGTGCCACCCGGGGACAGGTCAGCACAGATACGCAGTATTTT.

The chain recombines TRBV7-7 with TRBJ1-5, with D possibly matching TRBD1 (6 bases). This CDR3 has 15 residues. CDR1 is SSHAT and CDR2 is FNYEAQ in the germline V gene (reference sequence). V lost 5 bases and J lost 4, with 15 bases in between. For the CDR3, the DNA is TGTGCCAGCAGCGGAGGAGGGGGGCAGAATCAGCCCCAGCATTTT. Encoded protein: CASSGGGGQNQPQHF.

The rearrangement uses TRBV29-1 and TRBJ2-5, with D uncertain. The CDR3 runs to 12 residues. CDR1 is SQVTM and CDR2 is ANQGSEA in the germline V gene. Trimming removed 3 bases from V and 3 bases from J, with 8 bases in between. CDR3 in amino acids: CSVDGGEETQYF. Written as DNA, the CDR3 is TGCAGCGTTGACGGTGGGGAAGAGACCCAGTACTTC.

The chain employs TRBV19 and TRBJ2-1, with TRBD1 matching 7 bases. CDR1 and CDR2 from the germline V gene are LNHDA and SQIVND (reference sequence). V lost 2 bases to trimming and J lost 7 bases; unmatched junction nucleotides: 5. CDR3 length equals 14 residues. CDR3 sequence: CASSITTGANEQFF. The CDR3 DNA reads TGTGCCAGTAGTATAACCACAGGGGCAAATGAGCAGTTCTTC. Full variable domain (rest looked up from reference TRBV19 and TRBJ2-1): DGGITQSPKYLFRKEGQNVTLSCEQNLNHDAMYWYRQDPGQGLRLIYYSQIVNDFQKGDIAEGYSVSREKKESFPLTVTSAQKNPTAFYLCASSITTGANEQFFGPGTRLTVL.

CDR3: CSALVQLNTEAFF. Written as DNA, the CDR3 is TGCAGCGCCCTGGTGCAGTTGAACACTGAAGCTTTCTTT. The gene calls are TRBV29-1 and TRBJ1-1; no firm D call. Germline V CDR1 and CDR2: SQVTM, ANQGSEA. Trimming pared 7 bases from V and 0 bases from J, leaving 12 bases between. The CDR3 contains 13 residues.

The V call is TRBV7-2, the J call TRBJ2-5; D unresolved. Per germline, CDR1 SGHTA and CDR2 FQGNSA. The V end was cut by 3 bases, the J end by 5 bases, with 7 bases between. This CDR3 region has 12 residues. CDR3 amino acids: CASSFTFETQYF. CDR3 sequence (DNA): TGTGCCAGCAGCTTTACTTTCGAGACCCAGTACTTC.

The chain recombines TRBV14 with TRBJ1-4, with 10 positions matching TRBD1. The CDR3 extends over 15 amino acids. Germline loops: CDR1 SGHDN, CDR2 FVKESK. V dropped 1 base and J dropped 5; count of bases not matched to a gene: 1. The CDR3 loop is CASSQVDRGNEKLFF. In DNA, the CDR3 is TGTGCCAGCAGCCAAGTGGACAGGGGGAATGAAAAACTGTTTTTT.

The table lists this clonotype with a few counts. The V and J genes are TRBV7-2 and TRBJ2-1, with TRBD2 as a possible D gene (6 bases). The CDR3 runs to 13 residues. The germline gives CDR1 SGHTA, CDR2 FQGNSA. Trimming shortened V by 5 bases and J by 6 bases, and 11 bases separated the two germline ends. Here the CDR3 reads CASSPNSGNEQFF. The CDR3 DNA follows: TGTGCCAGCAGCCCCAATAGCGGCAATGAGCAGTTCTTC. Complete variable domain (other parts from reference TRBV7-2 and TRBJ2-1): GAGVSQSPSNKVTEKGKDVELRCDPISGHTALYWYRQSLGQGLEFLIYFQGNSAPDKSGLPSDRFSAERTGGSVSTLTIQRTQQEDSAVYLCASSPNSGNEQFFGPGTRLTVL.

A few counts support this clonotype. CDR3 region: CASSSNNGVNTEAFF. The CDR3 DNA reads TGTGCCAGCAGCTCGAACAATGGTGTGAACACTGAAGCTTTCTTT. The chain joins TRBV7-6 to TRBJ1-1; D remains unclear. The CDR3 contains 15 residues. Deletions cut 4 bases from V and 0 bases from J, with 12 bases between. The germline V gene has CDR1 SGHVS and CDR2 FNYEAQ.